A single sample gave rise to the 29 T cell receptor beta chains below, sequenced in a study of graft-versus-host responses after intestinal transplantation. Produced via immunoSEQ multiplex PCR; TCRdb's table is partial and in-frame only. This sample has tens of thousands of clones, with around 86% found just once. The sequenced sample was PBMCs, obtained more than 950 days after transplant. The source is a human patient who received an intestinal transplant, so some T cells may come from the graft donor.

The chain recombines TRBV6-1 with TRBJ1-2; D ambiguous. Germline-derived CDR1 and CDR2 are MNHNS and SASEGT. V was cut by 4 bases and J by 2 bases, with 8 bases left in between. The CDR3 is 13 amino acids. CDR3 coding DNA: TGTGCCAGCAGTGGTTCAGAAAACTATGGCTACACCTTC. Protein: CASSGSENYGYTF.

This rearrangement joins TRBV9 to TRBJ1-3, with no clear D. Trimming took 0 bases from V and 2 from J, leaving 12 bases between them. This CDR3 contains 16 residues. From germline, CDR1 is SGDLS and CDR2 YYNGEE. The CDR3 bases are TGTGCCAGCAGCGTAGTGGCGGGTTTTCCTGGAAACACCATATATTTT. It translates to CASSVVAGFPGNTIYF.

This clone appeared a single time. J is TRBJ2-7 and V is TRBV4-1, with 11 bases aligning to TRBD1. V shed 0 bases, J shed 2 bases, and the junction held 0 bases outside the gene matches. CDR1 MGHRA and CDR2 YSYEKL come from the germline V gene. CDR3 length: 15 residues. CDR3 region: CASSQEGQGAYEQYF. The CDR3 DNA sequence: TGCGCCAGCAGCCAAGAGGGACAGGGGGCCTACGAGCAGTACTTC.

The gene calls are TRBV23-1 and TRBJ2-7, with D perhaps TRBD1 (5 bases). TRBV23-1 is noted as an ORF with a role that remains uncertain. The CDR3 consists of 16 residues. V was cut by 2 bases and J by 0 bases, with 14 bases left in between. The CDR3 spells CASSQPSTEVSYEQYF. CDR3 nucleotides: TGCGCCAGCAGTCAACCCTCGACAGAAGTCTCCTACGAGCAGTACTTC.

This chain joins TRBV18 and TRBJ1-1; the D gene is possibly TRBD1 (5 bases). The CDR3 contains 16 residues. Trimming shortened V by 4 bases and J by 3 bases, and 18 bases separated the two germline ends. Germline assignment: CDR1 KGHSH and CDR2 LQKENI. The DNA for the CDR3 is TGTGCCAGCTCACTTTTCGCGGGGGGGTCCGACACTGAAGCTTTCTTT. Protein: CASSLFAGGSDTEAFF.

CDR3 amino acids: CASSSGRNSNQPQHF. Here the CDR3 DNA reads TGTGCCAGTAGTTCGGGGCGGAATAGCAATCAGCCCCAGCATTTT. V usage is TRBV19 and J usage is TRBJ1-5; possibly TRBD1 for D (5 bases). In germline, CDR1 is LNHDA, CDR2 SQIVND (reference sequence). V shed 5 bases and J shed 0 bases, with 11 bases lying between them. The CDR3 spans 15 residues.

The chain has TRBV6-1 and TRBJ1-1; no clear D gene. V gave up 8 bases and J gave up 0 bases, with 10 bases separating them. The CDR3 runs to 13 residues. The germline V gene has CDR1 MNHNS and CDR2 SASEGT. The CDR3 reads CASVEPMNTEAFF. The CDR3 region has the DNA TGTGCCAGCGTCGAACCCATGAACACTGAAGCTTTCTTT.

The gene calls are TRBV27 and TRBJ2-1; 12 positions match TRBD2. This CDR3 contains 17 residues. V shed 3 bases, J shed 9 bases, and the junction held 12 bases outside the gene matches. The germline V gene encodes CDR1 MNHEY and CDR2 SMNVEV (reference sequence). The CDR3 DNA reads as TGTGCCAGCAGTTTGGGGCTAGCGGGGGGGCAAAATGGTGAGCAGTTCTTC. Translating gives CASSLGLAGGQNGEQFF.

This chain joins TRBV11-2 and TRBJ2-1; 7 nucleotides match TRBD1. V dropped 5 bases and J dropped 5; count of bases not matched to a gene: 12. CDR1 and CDR2 (germline): SGHAT, FQNNGV. There are 16 residues in the CDR3. For the CDR3, the DNA is TGTGCCAGCAGCCCCCCAGGGACAGCGGCGAACAATGAGCAGTTCTTC. Its translation is CASSPPGTAANNEQFF.

This clone turned up a few times. The chain uses TRBV5-1 and TRBJ1-5, with a weak D call TRBD1 (6 bases). The CDR3 has 15 amino acids. CDR1 is SGHRS, CDR2 YFSETQ, per germline. V dropped 4 bases and J dropped 2 bases, with 13 bases sitting between them. In DNA, the CDR3 is TGCGCCAGCAGCCCACAGGGTGGGGGCAATCAGCCCCAGCATTTT. This encodes CASSPQGGGNQPQHF.

The rearrangement uses TRBV28 and TRBJ2-5; 9 bases line up with TRBD1. The CDR3 is 17 amino acids. CDR1 is MDHEN and CDR2 is SYDVKM in the germline V gene. Trimming cost V 6 bases and J 5 bases; bases outside gene matches: 16. The CDR3 here is CASSPYLTRDRDETQYF. The CDR3 region has the DNA TGTGCCAGCAGCCCCTACCTTACCCGGGACAGGGATGAGACCCAGTACTTC.

The CDR3 bases are TGTGCCATTCGGACTGGGGACACTGAAGCTTTCTTT. Encoded protein: CAIRTGDTEAFF. The chain has TRBV2 and TRBJ1-1; D call uncertain. Trimming cost V 10 bases and J 3 bases, with 12 bases left between them. This CDR3 region has 12 residues. CDR1 is SNHLY and CDR2 is FYNNEI in the germline V gene.

This clone occurred a few times. The gene calls are TRBV10-1 and TRBJ2-2; D not resolved. CDR1 WNHNN and CDR2 SYGVQD come from the germline V gene (reference sequence). This CDR3 has 13 amino acids. The V end lost 2 bases, the J end lost 6 bases, and 7 bases lay between the germline ends. The CDR3 region is CASSEGDSGELFF. Here the CDR3 DNA reads TGCGCCAGCAGTGAGGGGGATTCCGGGGAGCTGTTTTTT.

This chain connects TRBV5-6 to TRBJ2-7; D is possibly TRBD1 or TRBD2 (5 bases each). In germline, CDR1 is SGHDT, CDR2 YYEEEE. The V end was cut by 5 bases, the J end by 1 base, with 13 bases between. The CDR3 covers 14 residues. DNA of the CDR3: TGTGCCAGCAGTTTGCCCGGGGCTTCCTACGAGCAGTACTTC. Translating gives CASSLPGASYEQYF.

The chain has TRBV27 and TRBJ1-1; no firm D call. Germline V gene data show CDR1 as MNHEY and CDR2 as SMNVEV (reference sequence). The CDR3 has 15 residues. Trimming took off 3 bases at V and 5 bases at J, with 16 bases between the two ends. The CDR3 DNA reads TGTGCCAGCAGTTTTACGGAGACTTCGGCGACTGAAGCTTTCTTT. Its translation: CASSFTETSATEAFF.

This chain uses TRBV5-5 with TRBJ1-1; possibly TRBD1 for D (5 bases). The CDR3 contains 14 residues. V was shortened by 3 bases and J by 3 bases, with 12 bases between the two germline ends. Germline lookup yields CDR1 SGHKS and CDR2 YYEKEE (reference sequence). The CDR3: CASSSEEGYTEAFF. For the CDR3, the DNA is TGTGCCAGCAGCTCAGAGGAGGGGTACACTGAAGCTTTCTTT.

The chain has TRBV28 and TRBJ2-2; TRBD1 or TRBD2 may be the D gene (5 bases each). The V gene lost 6 bases and the J gene lost 5 bases, with 16 bases spanning the gap. Germline CDR1 is MDHEN and CDR2 is SYDVKM. The CDR3 runs 15 residues. In DNA form, the CDR3 reads TGTGCCAGCAGGCCCACCCAGGGCGGGACCGGGGAGCTGTTTTTT. Translating it yields CASRPTQGGTGELFF.

The genes are TRBV2 and TRBJ2-1, with 10 positions matching TRBD2. V lost 4 bases to trimming and J lost 0 bases; unmatched junction nucleotides: 0. This CDR3 spans 15 amino acids. CDR1 is SNHLY, CDR2 FYNNEI, per germline. The CDR3, as DNA: TGTGCCAGCAGTGTAGCGGGGGGCTCCTACAATGAGCAGTTCTTC. Translation: CASSVAGGSYNEQFF.

Here the CDR3 DNA reads TGCAGCGTAGTAGTAGGGGTAGGGGAGACCCAGTACTTC. The encoded protein is CSVVVGVGETQYF. The V and J genes are TRBV29-1 and TRBJ2-5, with D perhaps matching TRBD1 (5 bases). The CDR3 contains 13 residues. With 6 bases removed from V and 5 bases from J, the gap between germline ends came to 16 bases. CDR1 and CDR2 (germline): SQVTM, ANQGSEA. The full variable domain, its missing parts supplied by reference TRBV29-1 and TRBJ2-5, is SAVISQKPSRDICQRGTSLTIQCQVDSQVTMMFWYRQQPGQSLTLIATANQGSEATYESGFVIDKFPISRPNLTFSTLTVSNMSPEDSSIYLCSVVVGVGETQYFGPGTRLLVL.

The chain is built from TRBV28 and TRBJ2-1; 9 bases fit TRBD1. The CDR3 loop spans 16 amino acids. The V and J ends lost 7 bases and 8 bases, in that order; junction bases with no gene match: 15. Germline V lookup: CDR1 MDHEN, CDR2 SYDVKM. The CDR3 reads CASTRWSRDRDHEQFF. In DNA, the CDR3 is TGTGCCAGCACCCGATGGAGCCGGGACAGGGACCATGAGCAGTTCTTC.

V usage is TRBV4-2 and J usage is TRBJ2-2, with 7 positions matching TRBD2. Germline CDR1 LGHNA, CDR2 YNFKEQ. The V gene end was trimmed by 4 bases and the J gene end by 8 bases; junction bases not matched to a gene: 16. The CDR3 has 17 amino acids. CDR3 bases: TGTGCCAGCAGCCCACTTACAAGCGGGGTGGGCAAAGGGGAGCTGTTTTTT. It translates to CASSPLTSGVGKGELFF.

V and J are TRBV6-4 and TRBJ2-3, with a tentative D call TRBD1 (7 bases). Trimming took 3 bases from V and 6 from J, leaving 13 bases between them. The CDR3 covers 14 residues. CDR1 and CDR2 (germline): MRHNA, SNTAGT. CDR3 protein: CASSERDSSDTQYF. The CDR3 nucleotides are TGTGCCAGCAGTGAGCGGGACAGTAGCGATACGCAGTATTTT.

V and J are TRBV5-5 and TRBJ2-3; 8 bases align to TRBD2. Germline V gene sequence: CDR1 SGHKS, CDR2 YYEKEE (reference sequence). This CDR3 is 15 amino acids long. J gave up 6 bases and V 0 bases, and 6 bases lay outside the gene matches. CDR3 sequence reads: CASSLGTSKTDTQYF. As DNA, the CDR3 is TGTGCCAGCAGCTTGGGGACTAGCAAGACGGATACGCAGTATTTT.

This chain connects TRBV10-3 to TRBJ2-7, with D perhaps TRBD2 (5 bases). V dropped 2 bases and J dropped 0 bases, with 5 bases sitting between them. Germline loops: CDR1 ENHRY, CDR2 SYGVKD. This CDR3 is 13 amino acids long. The CDR3 sequence is CAISEGLSYEQYF. The CDR3 DNA reads TGTGCCATCAGTGAGGGACTCTCCTACGAGCAGTACTTC.

V gene TRBV19 combines with J gene TRBJ2-1; possible D gene TRBD2, 6 bases. Germline assignment: CDR1 LNHDA and CDR2 SQIVND (reference sequence). The CDR3 spans 13 residues. The V end was cut by 3 bases, the J end by 7 bases, with 10 bases between. CDR3 nucleotides: TGTGCCAGTAGTATCGGGCTAGCGAATGAGCAGTTCTTC. Its translation: CASSIGLANEQFF. Drawing the rest from reference TRBV19 and TRBJ2-1, the complete variable domain is DGGITQSPKYLFRKEGQNVTLSCEQNLNHDAMYWYRQDPGQGLRLIYYSQIVNDFQKGDIAEGYSVSREKKESFPLTVTSAQKNPTAFYLCASSIGLANEQFFGPGTRLTVL.

The rearrangement uses TRBV6-1 and TRBJ1-4; D perhaps matches TRBD1 (6 bases). The V end lost 4 bases, the J end lost 10 bases, and 16 bases lay between the germline ends. From germline, CDR1 is MNHNS and CDR2 SASEGT. CDR3 size: 14 residues. The CDR3 DNA sequence: TGTGCCAGCAGTGTTGCAGGGGATTCTGGAAAACTGTTTTTT. It codes for CASSVAGDSGKLFF.

J is TRBJ2-5 and V is TRBV5-6, with TRBD1 matching over 9 bases. This CDR3 has 18 residues. Germline V gives CDR1 SGHDT, CDR2 YYEEEE. With V trimmed by 4 bases and J by 1 base, 14 bases remained unmatched. The CDR3 DNA reads TGTGCCAGCAGCCCCGGGACAGGGACCCTCCGACCCCAAGAGACCCAGTACTTC. Its protein product is CASSPGTGTLRPQETQYF. Filled out from reference TRBV5-6 and TRBJ2-5, the complete variable domain reads DAGVTQSPTHLIKTRGQQVTLRCSPKSGHDTVSWYQQALGQGPQFIFQYYEEEERQRGNFPDRFSGHQFPNYSSELNVNALLLGDSALYLCASSPGTGTLRPQETQYFGPGTRLLVL.

The rearrangement uses TRBV18 and TRBJ1-6; possible D gene TRBD1, 5 bases. The germline V gene encodes CDR1 KGHSH and CDR2 LQKENI. The ends were cut back, 6 bases at V and 0 bases at J, with 12 bases in the middle. The CDR3 is 16 amino acids. CDR3: CASSPTGSSYNSPLHF. The DNA for the CDR3 is TGTGCCAGCTCGCCCACAGGAAGCTCCTATAATTCACCCCTCCACTTT.

The chain couples TRBV9 to TRBJ2-1; 7 bases align to TRBD2. The CDR3 consists of 15 residues. The germline V gene encodes CDR1 SGDLS and CDR2 YYNGEE. J lost 6 bases, V lost 3 bases, and 9 bases had no gene match. Written as DNA, the CDR3 is TGTGCCAGCAGCGAGGGGACTACTCCACTCAATGAGCAGTTCTTC. Protein product: CASSEGTTPLNEQFF. The variable domain in full, with the rest retrieved from reference TRBV9 and TRBJ2-1, is DSGVTQTPKHLITATGQRVTLRCSPRSGDLSVYWYQQSLDQGLQFLIQYYNGEERAKGNILERFSAQQFPDLHSELNLSSLELGDSALYFCASSEGTTPLNEQFFGPGTRLTVL.